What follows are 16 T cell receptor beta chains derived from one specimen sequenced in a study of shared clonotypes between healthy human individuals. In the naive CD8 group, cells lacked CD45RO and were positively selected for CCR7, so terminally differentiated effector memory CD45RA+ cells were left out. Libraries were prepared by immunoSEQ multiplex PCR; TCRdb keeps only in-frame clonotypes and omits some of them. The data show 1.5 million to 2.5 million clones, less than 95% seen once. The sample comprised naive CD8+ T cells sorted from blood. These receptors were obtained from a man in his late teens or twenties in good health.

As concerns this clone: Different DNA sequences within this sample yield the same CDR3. The CDR3 region is CSVESASGAYNEQFF. CDR3 coding DNA: TGCAGCGTTGAATCGGCTAGCGGGGCCTACAATGAGCAGTTCTTC. The chain recombines TRBV29-1 with TRBJ2-1; TRBD2 matches at 9 bases. This CDR3 has 15 amino acids. V was clipped by 2 bases and J by 2 bases; unmatched bases: 4. Germline V gene lookup returns CDR1 SQVTM and CDR2 ANQGSEA.

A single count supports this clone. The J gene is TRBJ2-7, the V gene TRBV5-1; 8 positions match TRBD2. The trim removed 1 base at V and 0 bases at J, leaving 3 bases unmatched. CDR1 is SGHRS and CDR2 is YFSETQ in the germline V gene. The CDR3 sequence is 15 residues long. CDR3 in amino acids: CASSLSSGTSYEQYF. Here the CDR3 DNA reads TGCGCCAGCAGCTTGAGTAGCGGGACCTCCTACGAGCAGTACTTC.

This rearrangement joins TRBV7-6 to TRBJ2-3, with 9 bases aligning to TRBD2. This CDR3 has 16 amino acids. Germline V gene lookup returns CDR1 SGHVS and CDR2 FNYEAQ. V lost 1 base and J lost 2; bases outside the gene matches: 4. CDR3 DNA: TGTGCCAGCAGCTTAGAAGCGGGGGGCGTCACAGATACGCAGTATTTT. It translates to CASSLEAGGVTDTQYF.

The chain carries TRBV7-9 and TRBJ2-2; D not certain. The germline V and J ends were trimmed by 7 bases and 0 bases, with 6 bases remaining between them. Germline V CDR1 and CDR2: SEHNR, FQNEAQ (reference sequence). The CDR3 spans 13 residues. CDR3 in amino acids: CASTPANTGELFF. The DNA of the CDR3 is TGTGCCAGCACCCCGGCGAACACCGGGGAGCTGTTTTTT.

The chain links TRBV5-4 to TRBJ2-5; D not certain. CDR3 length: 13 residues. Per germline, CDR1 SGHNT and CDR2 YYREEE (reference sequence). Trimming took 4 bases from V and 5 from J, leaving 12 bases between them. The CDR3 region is CASSPLRAETQYF. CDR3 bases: TGTGCCAGCAGCCCCCTTAGGGCCGAGACCCAGTACTTC.

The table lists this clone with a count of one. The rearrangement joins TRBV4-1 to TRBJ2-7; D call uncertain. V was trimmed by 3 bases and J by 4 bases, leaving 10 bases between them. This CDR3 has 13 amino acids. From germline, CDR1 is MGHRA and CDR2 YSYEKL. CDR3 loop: CASSQIEEYEQYF. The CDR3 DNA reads TGCGCCAGCAGCCAGATAGAGGAGTACGAGCAGTACTTC.

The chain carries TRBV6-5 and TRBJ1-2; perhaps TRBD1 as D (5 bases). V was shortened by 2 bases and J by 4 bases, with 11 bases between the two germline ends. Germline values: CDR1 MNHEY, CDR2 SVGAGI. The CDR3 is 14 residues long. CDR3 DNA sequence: TGTGCCAGCAGTTACAGCAGGACACTCTATGGCTACACCTTC. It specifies CASSYSRTLYGYTF.

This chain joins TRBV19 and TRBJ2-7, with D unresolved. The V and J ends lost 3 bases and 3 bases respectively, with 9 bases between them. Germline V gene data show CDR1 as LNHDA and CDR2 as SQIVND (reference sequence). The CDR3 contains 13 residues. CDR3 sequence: CASSMDGVYEQYF. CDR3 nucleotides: TGTGCCAGTAGTATGGATGGGGTCTACGAGCAGTACTTC. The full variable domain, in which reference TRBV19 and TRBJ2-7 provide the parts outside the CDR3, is DGGITQSPKYLFRKEGQNVTLSCEQNLNHDAMYWYRQDPGQGLRLIYYSQIVNDFQKGDIAEGYSVSREKKESFPLTVTSAQKNPTAFYLCASSMDGVYEQYFGPGTRLTVT.

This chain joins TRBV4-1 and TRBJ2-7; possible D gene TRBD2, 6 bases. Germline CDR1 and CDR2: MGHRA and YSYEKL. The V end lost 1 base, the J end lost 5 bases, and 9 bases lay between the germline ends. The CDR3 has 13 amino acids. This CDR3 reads CASSQVSGDEQYF. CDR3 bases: TGCGCCAGCAGCCAAGTTTCGGGGGACGAGCAGTACTTC.

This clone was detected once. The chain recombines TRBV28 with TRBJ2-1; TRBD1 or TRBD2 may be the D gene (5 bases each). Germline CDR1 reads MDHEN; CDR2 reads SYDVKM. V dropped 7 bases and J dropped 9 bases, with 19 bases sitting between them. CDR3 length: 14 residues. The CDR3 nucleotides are TGTGCCAGCAAGCTAGGGACGCTAGGGGCTGAGCAGTTCTTC. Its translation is CASKLGTLGAEQFF.

CDR3 region: CASSAEGSIGYNEQFF. In DNA, the CDR3 is TGTGCCAGCAGCGCTGAGGGGTCTATAGGATACAATGAGCAGTTCTTC. This chain connects TRBV9 to TRBJ2-1; D possibly matches TRBD1 or TRBD2 (5 bases each). The CDR3 is 16 amino acids. The germline V and J ends were trimmed by 3 bases and 4 bases, with 17 bases remaining between them. Germline V gives CDR1 SGDLS, CDR2 YYNGEE.

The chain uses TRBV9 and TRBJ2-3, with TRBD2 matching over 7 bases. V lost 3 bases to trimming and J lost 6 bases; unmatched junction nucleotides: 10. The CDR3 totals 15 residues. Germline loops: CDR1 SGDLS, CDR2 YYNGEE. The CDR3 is CASSDTGREGDTQYF. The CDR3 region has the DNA TGTGCCAGCAGCGACACGGGCAGGGAGGGGGATACGCAGTATTTT. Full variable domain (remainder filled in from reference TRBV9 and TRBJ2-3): DSGVTQTPKHLITATGQRVTLRCSPRSGDLSVYWYQQSLDQGLQFLIQYYNGEERAKGNILERFSAQQFPDLHSELNLSSLELGDSALYFCASSDTGREGDTQYFGPGTRLTVL.

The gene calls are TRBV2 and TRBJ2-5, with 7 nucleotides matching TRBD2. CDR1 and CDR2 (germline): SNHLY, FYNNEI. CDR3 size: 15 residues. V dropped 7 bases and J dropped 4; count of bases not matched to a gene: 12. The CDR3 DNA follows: TGTGCCAGCACCCCCGGGGTAGCGGGTGGAGAGACCCAGTACTTC. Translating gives CASTPGVAGGETQYF.

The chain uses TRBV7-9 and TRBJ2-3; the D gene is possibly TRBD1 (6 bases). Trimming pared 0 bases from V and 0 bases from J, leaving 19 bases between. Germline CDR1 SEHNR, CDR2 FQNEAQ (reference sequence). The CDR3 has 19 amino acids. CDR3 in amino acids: CASSLALGTKDGSTDTQYF. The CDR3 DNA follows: TGTGCCAGCAGCTTAGCGCTTGGGACAAAAGATGGGAGCACAGATACGCAGTATTTT.

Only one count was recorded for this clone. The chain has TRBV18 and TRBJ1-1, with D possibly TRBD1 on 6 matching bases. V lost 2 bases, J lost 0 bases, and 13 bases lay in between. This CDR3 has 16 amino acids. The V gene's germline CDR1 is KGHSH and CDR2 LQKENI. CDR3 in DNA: TGTGCCAGCTCACCAACGCCCGCAGGGGTGAACACTGAAGCTTTCTTT. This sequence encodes CASSPTPAGVNTEAFF.

Here the CDR3 DNA reads TGTGCCATCAGGGTCGGGACTAGCGGCTCCTACGAGCAGTACTTC. It specifies CAIRVGTSGSYEQYF. The genes are TRBV10-3 and TRBJ2-7; 11 positions agree with TRBD2. Germline V gene sequence: CDR1 ENHRY, CDR2 SYGVKD. This CDR3 contains 15 residues. Losses at the gene ends were 6 bases for V and 0 bases for J; bases not matched to a gene: 4.